The source of this TCR beta chain is a study of CD8 T cells in ankylosing spondylitis. This clonotype was observed a handful of times. No antigen is known for it. TCRdb reprocessed the 5' RACE reads via MiXCR and lists one record per CDR3 protein. The sample holds around 150,000 distinct CDR3 sequences, about 16% seen once. Regarding the study as a whole: In the blood and synovial fluid of reactive arthritis, some motif variants had been previously reported. Significant enrichment of disease-linked clones was reported in matched ankylosing spondylitis synovial fluid.

This CDR3 has 15 residues. The V gene's germline CDR1 is MGHRA and CDR2 YSYEKL. With 0 bases removed from V and 0 bases from J, the gap between germline ends came to 7 bases. The origin of this receptor is a male donor with ankylosing spondylitis or in good health (not recorded which). This rearrangement joins TRBV4-1 to TRBJ2-3; the D gene is possibly TRBD2 (6 bases). Sequenced sample: blood, either unsorted or a sorted T cell fraction (not recorded which). The CDR3: CASSQEGGSTDTQYF. The CDR3 DNA sequence: TGCGCCAGCAGCCAAGAAGGAGGGAGCACAGATACGCAGTATTTT.